Described below is a single T cell receptor (beta chain) sequence and its context. The antigen remains undetermined. The whole isolated RNA underwent reverse transcription, so sequencing captured expressed TCRB transcripts. Here immunoSEQ multiplex PCR was the method, and the copy in TCRdb shows in-frame clones only, minus some. The sample holds roughly 240,000 clones, over 65% seen once. The data stem from a study of beta chain features in type 1 diabetes. Study observations and caveats: A definitive answer on HLA type influencing TCRB rearrangement was not reached here.

V was shortened by 0 bases and J by 4 bases, with 11 bases between the two germline ends. CDR1 and CDR2 from the germline V gene are SGHNT and YYREEE (reference sequence). CDR3 length: 15 residues. The sequence was obtained from a man younger than 40 in good health. The chain links TRBV5-4 to TRBJ2-1; the D gene could be TRBD1 or TRBD2 (6 bases each). Material: naive CD4+ T cells from blood. The CDR3 DNA reads as TGTGCCAGCAGCTTGGTACGGGGGCCGTACAATGAGCAGTTCTTC. Its translation: CASSLVRGPYNEQFF.